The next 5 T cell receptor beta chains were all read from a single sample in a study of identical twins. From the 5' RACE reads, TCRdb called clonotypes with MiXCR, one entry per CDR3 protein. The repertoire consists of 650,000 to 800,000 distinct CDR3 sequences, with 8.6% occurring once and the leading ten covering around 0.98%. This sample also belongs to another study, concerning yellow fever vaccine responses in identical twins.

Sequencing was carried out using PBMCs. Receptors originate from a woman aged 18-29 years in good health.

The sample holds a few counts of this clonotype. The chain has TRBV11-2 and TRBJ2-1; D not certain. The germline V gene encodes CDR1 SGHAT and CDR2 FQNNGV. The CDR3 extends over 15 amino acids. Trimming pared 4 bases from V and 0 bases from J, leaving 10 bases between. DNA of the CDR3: TGTGCCAGCAGCTCTTTACTCAGCTCCTACAATGAGCAGTTCTTC. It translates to CASSSLLSSYNEQFF.

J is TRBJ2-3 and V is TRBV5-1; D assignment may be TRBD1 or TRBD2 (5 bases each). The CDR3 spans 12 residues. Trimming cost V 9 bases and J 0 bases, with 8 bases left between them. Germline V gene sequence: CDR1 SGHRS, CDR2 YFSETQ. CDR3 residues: CATGDSTDTQYF. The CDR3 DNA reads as TGCGCCACCGGGGACAGCACAGATACGCAGTATTTT.

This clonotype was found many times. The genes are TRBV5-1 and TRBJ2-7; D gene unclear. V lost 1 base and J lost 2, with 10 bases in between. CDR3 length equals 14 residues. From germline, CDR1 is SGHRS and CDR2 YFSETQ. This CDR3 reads CASSLLSGTYEQYF. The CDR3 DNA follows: TGCGCCAGCAGCTTGTTGTCTGGCACCTACGAGCAGTACTTC.

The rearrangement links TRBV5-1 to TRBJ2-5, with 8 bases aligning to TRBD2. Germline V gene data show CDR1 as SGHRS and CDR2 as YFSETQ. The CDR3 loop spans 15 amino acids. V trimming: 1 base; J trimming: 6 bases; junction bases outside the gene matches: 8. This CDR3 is CASSLYRGGPQTQYF. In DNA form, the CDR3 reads TGCGCCAGCAGCTTGTATCGGGGGGGCCCACAGACCCAGTACTTC.

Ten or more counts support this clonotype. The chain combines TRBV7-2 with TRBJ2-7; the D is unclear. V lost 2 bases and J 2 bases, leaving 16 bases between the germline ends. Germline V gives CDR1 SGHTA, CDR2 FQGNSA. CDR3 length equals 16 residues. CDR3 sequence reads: CASSLSVNSETYEQYF. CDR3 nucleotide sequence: TGTGCCAGCAGCTTAAGTGTGAACAGCGAGACCTACGAGCAGTACTTC. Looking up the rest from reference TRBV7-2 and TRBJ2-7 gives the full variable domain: GAGVSQSPSNKVTEKGKDVELRCDPISGHTALYWYRQSLGQGLEFLIYFQGNSAPDKSGLPSDRFSAERTGGSVSTLTIQRTQQEDSAVYLCASSLSVNSETYEQYFGPGTRLTVT.